The present T cell receptor beta chain was sequenced within a study of CD8 T cells in ankylosing spondylitis. General study findings and limits: The study identified a TCR beta motif of several highly homologous variants that appeared characteristic of ankylosing spondylitis blood. It was reported that disease-linked clones were significantly enriched in matched ankylosing spondylitis synovial fluid.

This clonotype was seen more than once but under ten times. Its antigen is currently unknown. Preparation of TCR beta libraries was done by quantitative 5'-RACE with molecular barcodes. TCRdb reprocessed the 5' RACE reads with MiXCR, giving one entry per CDR3 protein. This table holds around 480,000 distinct CDR3 sequences, roughly 15% found once. The germline CDR1 and CDR2 sequences are DFQATT and SNEGSKA (reference sequence). V dropped 5 bases and J dropped 1; count of bases not matched to a gene: 1. The CDR3 runs to 14 residues. The chain is built from TRBV20-1 and TRBJ2-2, with 10 positions matching TRBD2. The TCR was taken from a male donor with ankylosing spondylitis. The material sequenced was blood, either unsorted or a sorted T cell fraction (not recorded which). In DNA form, the CDR3 reads TGCAGTGCTCGGACTAGCGGGAACACCGGGGAGCTGTTTTTT. As protein: CSARTSGNTGELFF.